The clone carrying this TCR beta chain has only a few counts. Other DNA variants within this sample encode the same CDR3. These data belong to a study of shared clonotypes between healthy human individuals. In the study overall: Donor composition was a couple of women and a few men, aged 18 to 49.

The sorted-subset replicate PCRs were given approximately 190 ng DNA, which is about 30,000 T cell genomes. In the original processing: From ImmunoSEQ came sequences covering only the junction and carrying no quality scores, so filtering differed. Produced via immunoSEQ multiplex PCR; TCRdb's table is partial and in-frame only. V and J calls and clone size are those listed in that table; D and trimming were worked out from the DNA. Here the sample spans millions of clones, approximately 90% being singletons. Sequencing input: naive CD4+ T cells sorted from blood. Stated subset: CD45RA+ positively selected. The TCR originated in a young man in good health.

CDR3 sequence reads: CASSPLGQEAFF. CDR3 in DNA: TGTGCCAGCAGCCCATTGGGGCAGGAAGCTTTCTTT. The chain joins TRBV7-9 to TRBJ1-1; D might be TRBD1 (5 bases). The CDR3 extends over 12 amino acids. V was clipped by 5 bases and J by 8 bases, with 12 bases between them. Germline V CDR1 and CDR2: SEHNR, FQNEAQ (reference sequence).